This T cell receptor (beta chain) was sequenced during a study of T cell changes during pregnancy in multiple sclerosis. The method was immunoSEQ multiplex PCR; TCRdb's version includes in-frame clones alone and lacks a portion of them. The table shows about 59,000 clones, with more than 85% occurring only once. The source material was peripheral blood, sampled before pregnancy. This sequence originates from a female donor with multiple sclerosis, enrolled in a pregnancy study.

The CDR3 DNA is TGTGCCAGCAGCGTTGGGGGGAGCACTGAAGCTTTCTTT. This translates into CASSVGGSTEAFF. The gene calls are TRBV9 and TRBJ1-1; the D gene is possibly TRBD1 (5 bases). Trimming removed 2 bases at V and 4 bases at J, with 9 bases between. The CDR3 is 13 residues long. From germline, CDR1 is SGDLS and CDR2 YYNGEE.